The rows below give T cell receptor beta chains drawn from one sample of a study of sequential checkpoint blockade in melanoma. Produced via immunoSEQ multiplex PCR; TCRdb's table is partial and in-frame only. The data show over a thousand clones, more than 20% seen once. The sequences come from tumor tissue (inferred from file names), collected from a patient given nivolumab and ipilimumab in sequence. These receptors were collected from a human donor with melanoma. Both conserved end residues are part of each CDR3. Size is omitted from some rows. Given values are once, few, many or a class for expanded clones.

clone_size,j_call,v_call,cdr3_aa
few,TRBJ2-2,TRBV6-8,CASSYLPLKDVYDTGELFF
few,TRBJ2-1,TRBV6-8,CASSTDSSYNEQFF
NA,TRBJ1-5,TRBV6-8,CASSGTGERQPQHF
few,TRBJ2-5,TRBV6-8,CASSYSGTFSETQYF
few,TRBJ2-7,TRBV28,CASSLYNRTVDSYEQYF
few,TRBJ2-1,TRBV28,CASSSGGQAYNEQFF
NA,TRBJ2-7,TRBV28,CASSPGTGDSYEQYF
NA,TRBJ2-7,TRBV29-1,CSGRTEGYEQYF
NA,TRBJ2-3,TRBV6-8,CASSPTGASGTDTQYF
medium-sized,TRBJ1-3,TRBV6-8,CASSPPGEGTSGNTIYF
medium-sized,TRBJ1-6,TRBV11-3,CASSSSPTGTPLHF
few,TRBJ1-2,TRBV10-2,CASSPGDRHYGYTF
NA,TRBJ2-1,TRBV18,CASSRSGRGHEQFF
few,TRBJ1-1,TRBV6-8,CASSYQGQPNTEAFF
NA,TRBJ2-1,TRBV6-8,CASSEASGGVNEQFF
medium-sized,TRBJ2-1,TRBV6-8,CASSYSRTGGNEQFF
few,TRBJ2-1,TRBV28,CASTPDRRPSFSSYNEQFF
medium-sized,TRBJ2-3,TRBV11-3,CASSQGTSGGADTQYF
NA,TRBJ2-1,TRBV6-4,CAISDNNEQFF
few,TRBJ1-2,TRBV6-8,CASSYSMVRGSGDGYTF
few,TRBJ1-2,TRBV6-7,CASSAGRGYTF
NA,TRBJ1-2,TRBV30,CAWSVGRNYGYTF
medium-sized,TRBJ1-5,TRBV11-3,CASSPNSIHQPQHF
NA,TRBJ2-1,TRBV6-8,CASSGGAHNEQFF
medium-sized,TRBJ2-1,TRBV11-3,CASSPWGSSYNEQFF
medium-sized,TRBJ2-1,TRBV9,CASSQYRGATYNEQFF
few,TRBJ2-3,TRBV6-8,CASSLDGATADTQYF
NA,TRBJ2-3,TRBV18,CASSTTDRDTDTQYF
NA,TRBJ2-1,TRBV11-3,CASSLEVGLANNEQFF
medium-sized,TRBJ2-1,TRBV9,CASSLEAGAYNEQFF
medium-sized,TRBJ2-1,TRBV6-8,CAITRGQVGDNEQFF
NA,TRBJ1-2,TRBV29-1,CSVGPDEGYGYTF
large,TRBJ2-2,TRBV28,CASSFLQGAITGELFF
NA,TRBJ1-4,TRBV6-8,CASRVTASTNEKLFF
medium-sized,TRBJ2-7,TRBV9,CASSAGTGVHEQYF
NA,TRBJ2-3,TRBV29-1,CSVEEVSPDTQYF
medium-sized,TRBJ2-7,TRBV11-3,CASSLEGASVPYEQYF